The 19 T cell receptor beta chains in this list originate from one sample, sequenced in a study of OX40 agonist ivuxolimab in advanced cancers. Some clones are missing from TCRdb's copy, which holds only in-frame ones; the method was immunoSEQ multiplex PCR. Of more than 55,000 clones in the sample, roughly 85% are singletons; the top ten hold about 1.2%. This specimen consisted of CD4+ or CD8+ T cells sorted from blood, obtained in a trial of the OX40 agonist ivuxolimab. The receptor set was obtained from an adult with an advanced solid tumor such as melanoma, head and neck, liver or kidney cancer.

V and J are TRBV5-1 and TRBJ2-7; D not certain. CDR1 and CDR2 from the germline V gene are SGHRS and YFSETQ. Trimming stripped 4 bases from V and 3 bases from J, with 14 bases between. The CDR3 has 14 residues. The CDR3 region has the DNA TGCGCCAGCAGCCTCGTGGGTCTAGACTACGAGCAGTACTTC. Translated: CASSLVGLDYEQYF.

The genes are TRBV5-4 and TRBJ2-1; possibly TRBD2 for D (6 bases). Germline CDR1 and CDR2: SGHNT and YYREEE (reference sequence). The CDR3 totals 14 residues. Trimming shortened V by 5 bases and J by 6 bases, and 15 bases separated the two germline ends. DNA of the CDR3: TGTGCCAGCAGTTCTCAGACTAGTTCCAATGAGCAGTTCTTC. The encoded protein is CASSSQTSSNEQFF. Variable domain in full (rest from reference TRBV5-4 and TRBJ2-1): ETGVTQSPTHLIKTRGQQVTLRCSSQSGHNTVSWYQQALGQGPQFIFQYYREEENGRGNFPPRFSGLQFPNYSSELNVNALELDDSALYLCASSSQTSSNEQFFGPGTRLTVL.

This clone has just one count. The V call is TRBV9, the J call TRBJ2-2; D might be TRBD2 (5 bases). The germline V gene encodes CDR1 SGDLS and CDR2 YYNGEE. V gave up 4 bases and J gave up 5 bases, with 15 bases separating them. This CDR3 comprises 15 residues. This chain's CDR3 is CASSPRETSTGELFF. The CDR3 bases are TGTGCCAGCAGCCCCCGGGAAACTTCGACCGGGGAGCTGTTTTTT.

The chain carries TRBV28 and TRBJ1-5; D possibly corresponds to TRBD1 (5 bases). V was pared by 7 bases and J by 5 bases, with 12 bases between. This CDR3 is built from 13 residues. Per germline, CDR1 MDHEN and CDR2 SYDVKM. The CDR3 nucleotides read TGTGCCAGCACTCCTCGGGGGGATCAGCCCCAGCATTTT. It is translated as CASTPRGDQPQHF.

DNA of the CDR3: TGCGCCAGCAGCTTGGGGGGCGACAGCGCGGGTGAGACCCAGTACTTC. It is translated as CASSLGGDSAGETQYF. J is TRBJ2-5 and V is TRBV5-1; the D gene could be TRBD1 or TRBD2 (5 bases each). This CDR3 has 16 residues. Trimming removed 0 bases from V and 5 bases from J, with 17 bases in between. The germline CDR1 and CDR2 sequences are SGHRS and YFSETQ.

V usage is TRBV7-2 and J usage is TRBJ1-2, with D maybe TRBD1 (5 bases). V was trimmed by 5 bases and J by 8 bases, leaving 15 bases between them. CDR1 is SGHTA, CDR2 FQGNSA, per germline. The CDR3 length is 13 residues. The CDR3 DNA sequence: TGTGCCAGCAGCCCCCAGGGAGGGTCCGGCTACACCTTC. Its protein is CASSPQGGSGYTF.

The rearrangement uses TRBV12-5 and TRBJ1-1; D is unresolved. The V gene's germline CDR1 is LGHNT and CDR2 FRNRAP. V was shortened by 3 bases and J by 4 bases, with 9 bases between the two germline ends. The CDR3 extends over 13 amino acids. The CDR3 DNA follows: TGTGCTAGTGGTTTTACTTGGGGCACTGAAGCTTTCTTT. Residues: CASGFTWGTEAFF.

CDR3 nucleotide sequence: TGTGCCAGCAACTTACGGGGCGGGAGGACCTACGAGCAGTACTTC. It yields the protein CASNLRGGRTYEQYF. The rearrangement uses TRBV6-6 and TRBJ2-7, with 8 bases aligning to TRBD2. In germline, CDR1 is MNHNY, CDR2 SVGAGI (reference sequence). The V gene end was trimmed by 7 bases and the J gene end by 2 bases; junction bases not matched to a gene: 10. The CDR3 loop spans 15 amino acids.

J is TRBJ2-3 and V is TRBV7-2, with TRBD2 identical over 8 bases. Germline values: CDR1 SGHTA, CDR2 FQGNSA. The length of the CDR3 is 16 residues. The junction had 14 bases not matched to a gene; V was cut back by 7 bases and J by 5 bases. The CDR3 here is CASTLLSGGLGDTQYF. The CDR3 coding sequence is TGTGCCAGCACCCTCCTCTCGGGAGGGCTTGGAGATACGCAGTATTTT.

The chain employs TRBV2 and TRBJ1-2; no definite D call. The CDR3 is 14 residues long. The germline V gene encodes CDR1 SNHLY and CDR2 FYNNEI. Deletions cut 3 bases from V and 1 base from J, with 9 bases between. CDR3: CASSESRNNYGYTF. CDR3 bases: TGTGCCAGCAGTGAGTCCAGGAATAACTATGGCTACACCTTC.

This chain links TRBV19 with TRBJ2-1, with 11 nucleotides matching TRBD2. The V and J ends lost 8 bases and 4 bases, in that order; junction bases with no gene match: 10. The CDR3 sequence is 16 residues long. CDR1 is LNHDA, CDR2 SQIVND, per germline (reference sequence). CDR3 sequence (DNA): TGTGCCAGTTCCGGACGACTAGCGGGAAGATACAATGAGCAGTTCTTC. Its translation is CASSGRLAGRYNEQFF.

Worth noting for this clone: One end of the junction varies from germline; a read error may be responsible. The genes are TRBV9 and TRBJ2-5, with TRBD1 matching 11 bases. The CDR3 runs to 15 residues. Per the germline V gene, CDR1 is SGDLS and CDR2 is YYNGEE. The CDR3 region has the DNA TGTGCCAGCAGTGTAGGGACAGGGGGTTCAGAGACCCAGTACTTC. Translated: CASSVGTGGSETQYF. Filled out from reference TRBV9 and TRBJ2-5, the complete variable domain reads DSGVTQTPKHLITATGQRVTLRCSPRSGDLSVYWYQQSLDQGLQFLIQYYNGEERAKGNILERFSAQQFPDLHSELNLSSLELGDSALYFCASSVGTGGSETQYFGPGTRLLVL.

This chain links TRBV5-5 with TRBJ2-7; 9 bases are a match to TRBD1. The CDR3 covers 15 residues. Germline V gene lookup returns CDR1 SGHKS and CDR2 YYEKEE (reference sequence). Losses at the gene ends were 4 bases for V and 6 bases for J; bases not matched to a gene: 11. For the CDR3, the DNA is TGTGCCAGCAGCCCGGGTGGGACAGGGTTTCGCGAGCAGTACTTC. It yields the protein CASSPGGTGFREQYF.

V and J are TRBV6-1 and TRBJ2-7; 8 nucleotides match TRBD1. This CDR3 contains 12 residues. Germline CDR1 and CDR2: MNHNS and SASEGT. V was pared by 6 bases and J by 6 bases, with 4 bases of the junction left unmatched. The CDR3 here is CASSRTGREQYF. The CDR3 nucleotides are TGTGCCAGCAGCAGGACAGGGCGCGAGCAGTACTTC.

This rearrangement joins TRBV1 to TRBJ2-7; the table's D call, TRBD1, was not checked against the DNA. TRBV1 is assigned pseudogene status. The CDR3 loop spans 20 amino acids. Written as DNA, the CDR3 is TGCACCAGCAGCCAAGACCGGACAGGGGCGCGGGAAGGTAAGGTCTACGAGCAGTACTTC. Its translation is CTSSQDRTGAREGKVYEQYF.

The chain carries TRBV6-6 and TRBJ2-3; TRBD1 matches at 10 bases. This CDR3 is built from 14 residues. In germline, CDR1 is MNHNY, CDR2 SVGAGI (reference sequence). Trimming at V came to 6 bases and at J to 4 bases, leaving 4 bases not matched to a gene. The CDR3: CASREDRGADTQYF. The CDR3 nucleotides read TGTGCCAGCAGAGAGGACAGGGGGGCAGATACGCAGTATTTT.

Regarding this clone: The same CDR3 arises from other DNA sequences in this sample as well. The chain combines TRBV29-1 with TRBJ1-1; D possibly corresponds to TRBD1 (5 bases). Germline CDR1 is SQVTM and CDR2 is ANQGSEA. Trimming stripped 6 bases from V and 4 bases from J, with 12 bases between. The CDR3 has 12 residues. The CDR3 DNA reads as TGCAGCGTGGCGGGGGGGGGCACTGAAGCTTTCTTT. Amino acid sequence: CSVAGGGTEAFF.

The chain employs TRBV4-2 and TRBJ1-6, with 11 bases matching TRBD1. The V gene end was trimmed by 3 bases and the J gene end by 6 bases; junction bases not matched to a gene: 7. CDR3 size: 17 residues. In germline, CDR1 is LGHNA, CDR2 YNFKEQ. CDR3 nucleotides: TGTGCCAGCAGCCAGGCCCCCGGGACAGGGGGTAATTCACCCCTCCACTTT. Translated: CASSQAPGTGGNSPLHF.

The chain joins TRBV7-9 to TRBJ2-3; the D call may be TRBD1 or TRBD2 (5 bases each). The CDR3 loop spans 15 amino acids. V shed 6 bases and J shed 0 bases, with 13 bases lying between them. Germline CDR1 and CDR2: SEHNR and FQNEAQ (reference sequence). CDR3 region: CASRQDRLSTDTQYF. In nucleotides, the CDR3 is TGTGCCAGCAGACAAGACAGACTAAGCACAGATACGCAGTATTTT.